This TCR beta chain derives from a study of identical twins. Overall study findings and caveats: Carriage of fewer insertions was seen in abundant cord blood beta clonotypes, whereas memory repertoires showed none.

Germline CDR1 DFQATT, CDR2 SNEGSKA (reference sequence). This CDR3 has 17 residues. V lost 0 bases to trimming and J lost 1 base, with 13 bases between them. TCRdb processed the 5' RACE reads anew with MiXCR; each CDR3 protein has one entry. This sample has about 200,000 distinct CDR3 sequences, with roughly 15% found just once. Concerning this clonotype: Antigen specificity is unknown.

The data were also submitted as part of a second study, on T cells expressing NK-cell markers.

This rearrangement joins TRBV20-1 to TRBJ1-6; unclear D gene. Source material: CD8+ T cells sorted from blood. The receptor comes from a woman aged 18 to 35 in good health. CDR3 sequence: CSARDGEPVSYNSPLHF. As DNA, the CDR3 is TGCAGTGCTAGAGATGGAGAACCGGTGTCCTATAATTCACCCCTCCACTTT.